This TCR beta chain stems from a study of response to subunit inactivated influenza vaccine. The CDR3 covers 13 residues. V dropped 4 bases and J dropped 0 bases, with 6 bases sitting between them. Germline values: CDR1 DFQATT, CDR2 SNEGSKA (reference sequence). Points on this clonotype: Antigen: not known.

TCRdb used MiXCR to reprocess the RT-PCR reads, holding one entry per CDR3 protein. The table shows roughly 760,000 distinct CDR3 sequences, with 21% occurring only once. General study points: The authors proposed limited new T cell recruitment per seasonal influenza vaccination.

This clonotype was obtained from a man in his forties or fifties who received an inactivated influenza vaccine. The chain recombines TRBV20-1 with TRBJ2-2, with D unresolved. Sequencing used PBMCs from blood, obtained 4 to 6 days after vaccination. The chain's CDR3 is CSAIPSNTGELFF. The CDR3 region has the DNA TGCAGTGCTATACCCTCGAACACCGGGGAGCTGTTTTTT.